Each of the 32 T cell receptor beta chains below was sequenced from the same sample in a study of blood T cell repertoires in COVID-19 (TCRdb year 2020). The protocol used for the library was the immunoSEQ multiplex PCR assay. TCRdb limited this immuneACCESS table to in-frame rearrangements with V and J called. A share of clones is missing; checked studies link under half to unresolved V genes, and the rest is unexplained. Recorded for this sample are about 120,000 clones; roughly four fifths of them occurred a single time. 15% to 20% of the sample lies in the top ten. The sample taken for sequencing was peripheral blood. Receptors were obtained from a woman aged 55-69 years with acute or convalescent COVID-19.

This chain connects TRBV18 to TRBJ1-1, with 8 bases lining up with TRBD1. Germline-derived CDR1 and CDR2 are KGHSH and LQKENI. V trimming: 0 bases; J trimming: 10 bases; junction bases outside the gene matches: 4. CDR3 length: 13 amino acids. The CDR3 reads CASSPPTGQGAFF. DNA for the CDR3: TGTGCCAGCTCACCACCTACAGGACAGGGAGCTTTCTTT.

The DNA of the CDR3 is TGTGCCAGCAGCGTAGAAGGTTTCGGCGGGACGAACACCGGGGAGCTGTTTTTT. Protein sequence: CASSVEGFGGTNTGELFF. The chain employs TRBV9 and TRBJ2-2; D possibly corresponds to TRBD2 (6 bases). This CDR3 has 18 amino acids. Germline assignment: CDR1 SGDLS and CDR2 YYNGEE. V was trimmed by 0 bases and J by 0 bases, leaving 15 bases between them.

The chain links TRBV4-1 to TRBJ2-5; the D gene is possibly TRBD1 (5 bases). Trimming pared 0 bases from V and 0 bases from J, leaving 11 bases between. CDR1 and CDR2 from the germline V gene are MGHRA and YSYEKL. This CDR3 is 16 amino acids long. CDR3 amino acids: CASSQDQGGYQETQYF. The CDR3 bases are TGCGCCAGCAGCCAAGATCAGGGTGGGTACCAAGAGACCCAGTACTTC.

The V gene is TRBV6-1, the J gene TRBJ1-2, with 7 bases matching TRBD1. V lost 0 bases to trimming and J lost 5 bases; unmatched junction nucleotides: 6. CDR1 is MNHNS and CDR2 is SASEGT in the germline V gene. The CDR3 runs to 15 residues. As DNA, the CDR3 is TGTGCCAGCAGTGAAGCGGGACAGCCGATATATGGCTACACCTTC. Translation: CASSEAGQPIYGYTF.

The CDR3 is CASSIVLGADGYTF. In nucleotides, the CDR3 is TGTGCCAGTAGTATAGTTCTAGGGGCGGATGGCTACACCTTC. J is TRBJ1-2 and V is TRBV19, with a tentative D call TRBD1 (5 bases). The V end lost 1 base, the J end lost 6 bases, and 12 bases lay between the germline ends. Germline CDR1 and CDR2: LNHDA and SQIVND (reference sequence). This CDR3 region has 14 residues.

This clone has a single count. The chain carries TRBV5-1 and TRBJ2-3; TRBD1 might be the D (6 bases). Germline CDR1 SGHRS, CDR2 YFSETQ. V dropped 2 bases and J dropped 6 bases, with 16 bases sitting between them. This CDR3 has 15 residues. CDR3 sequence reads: CASSFLAGVVDTQYF. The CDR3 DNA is TGCGCCAGCAGCTTTTTGGCAGGGGTCGTCGATACGCAGTATTTT. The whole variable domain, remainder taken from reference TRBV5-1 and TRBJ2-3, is KAGVTQTPRYLIKTRGQQVTLSCSPISGHRSVSWYQQTPGQGLQFLFEYFSETQRNKGNFPGRFSGRQFSNSRSEMNVSTLELGDSALYLCASSFLAGVVDTQYFGPGTRLTVL.

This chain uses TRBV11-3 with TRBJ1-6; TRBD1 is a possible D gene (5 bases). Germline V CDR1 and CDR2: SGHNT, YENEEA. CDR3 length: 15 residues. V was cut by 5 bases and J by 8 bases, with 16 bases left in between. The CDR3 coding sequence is TGTGCCAGCAGCCCGGGGGGTAGGTCCTATTCACCCCTCCACTTT. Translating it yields CASSPGGRSYSPLHF.

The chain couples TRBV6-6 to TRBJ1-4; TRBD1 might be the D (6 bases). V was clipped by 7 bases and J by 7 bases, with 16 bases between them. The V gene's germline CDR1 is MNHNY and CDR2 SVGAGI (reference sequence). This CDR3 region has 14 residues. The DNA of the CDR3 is TGTGCCAGCACTAGGGACACGGGGGGTGAAAAACTGTTTTTT. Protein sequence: CASTRDTGGEKLFF.

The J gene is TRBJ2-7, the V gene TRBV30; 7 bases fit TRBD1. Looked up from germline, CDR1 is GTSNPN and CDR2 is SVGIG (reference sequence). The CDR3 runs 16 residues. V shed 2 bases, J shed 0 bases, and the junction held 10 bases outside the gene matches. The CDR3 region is CAWSIMGDRISYEQYF. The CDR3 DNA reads TGTGCCTGGAGTATAATGGGGGACAGAATCTCCTACGAGCAGTACTTC.

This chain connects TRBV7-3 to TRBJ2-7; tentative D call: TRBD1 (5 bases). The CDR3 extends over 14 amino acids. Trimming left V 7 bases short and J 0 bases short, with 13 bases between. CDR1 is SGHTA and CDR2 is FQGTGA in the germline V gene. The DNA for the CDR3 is TGTGCCAGCAACGCGCAGGGTGCCTCCTACGAGCAGTACTTC. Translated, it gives CASNAQGASYEQYF.

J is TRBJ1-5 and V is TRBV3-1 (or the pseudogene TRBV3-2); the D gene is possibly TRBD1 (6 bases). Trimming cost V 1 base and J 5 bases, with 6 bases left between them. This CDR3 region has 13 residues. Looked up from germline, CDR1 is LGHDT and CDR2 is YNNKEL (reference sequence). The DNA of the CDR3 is TGTGCCAGCAGCCAAGCAGGGGATCAGCCCCAGCATTTT. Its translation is CASSQAGDQPQHF.

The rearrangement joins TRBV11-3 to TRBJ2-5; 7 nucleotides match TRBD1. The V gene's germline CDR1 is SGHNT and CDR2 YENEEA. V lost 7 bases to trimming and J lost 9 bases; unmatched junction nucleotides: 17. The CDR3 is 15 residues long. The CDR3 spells CASTAQADLQGAQYF. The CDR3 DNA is TGTGCCAGCACCGCTCAAGCGGACCTCCAGGGGGCCCAGTACTTC.

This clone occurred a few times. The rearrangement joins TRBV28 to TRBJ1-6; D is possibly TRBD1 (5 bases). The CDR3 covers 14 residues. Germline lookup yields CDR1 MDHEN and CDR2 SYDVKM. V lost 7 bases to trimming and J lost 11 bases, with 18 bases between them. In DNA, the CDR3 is TGTGCCAGCACCTCCCCTGGGGCAGCTACACCCCTCCACTTT. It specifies CASTSPGAATPLHF.

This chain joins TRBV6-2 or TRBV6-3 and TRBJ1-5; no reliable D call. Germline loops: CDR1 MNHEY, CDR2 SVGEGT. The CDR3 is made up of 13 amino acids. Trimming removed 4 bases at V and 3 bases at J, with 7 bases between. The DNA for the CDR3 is TGTGCCAGCAGTTTCACATTCAATCAGCCCCAGCATTTT. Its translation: CASSFTFNQPQHF.

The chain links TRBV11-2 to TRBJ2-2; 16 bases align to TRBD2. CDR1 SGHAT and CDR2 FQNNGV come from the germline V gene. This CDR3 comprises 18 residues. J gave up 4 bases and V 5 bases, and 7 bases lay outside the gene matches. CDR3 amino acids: CASSPKGLAGGPTGELFF. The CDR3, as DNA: TGTGCCAGCAGCCCAAAGGGACTAGCGGGGGGGCCCACCGGGGAGCTGTTTTTT.

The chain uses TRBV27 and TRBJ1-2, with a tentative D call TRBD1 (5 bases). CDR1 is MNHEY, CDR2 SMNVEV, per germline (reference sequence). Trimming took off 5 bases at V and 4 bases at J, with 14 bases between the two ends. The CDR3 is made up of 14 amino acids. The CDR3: CASSRGVGGYGYTF. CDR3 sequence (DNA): TGTGCCAGCAGTCGGGGGGTAGGAGGCTATGGCTACACCTTC.

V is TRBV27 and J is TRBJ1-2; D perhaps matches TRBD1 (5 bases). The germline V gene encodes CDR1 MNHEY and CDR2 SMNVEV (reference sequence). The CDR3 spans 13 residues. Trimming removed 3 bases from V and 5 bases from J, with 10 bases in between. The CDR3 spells CASSLGGTYGYTF. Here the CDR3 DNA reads TGTGCCAGCAGTTTGGGCGGGACGTATGGCTACACCTTC.

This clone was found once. DNA of the CDR3: TGTGCCAGCAGACCCGGGACAGGGATAGATACGCAGTATTTT. Its protein is CASRPGTGIDTQYF. The chain uses TRBV6-5 and TRBJ2-3; TRBD1 aligns across 9 bases. V lost 6 bases to trimming and J lost 5 bases; unmatched junction nucleotides: 6. The CDR3 contains 14 residues. Germline V CDR1 and CDR2: MNHEY, SVGAGI.

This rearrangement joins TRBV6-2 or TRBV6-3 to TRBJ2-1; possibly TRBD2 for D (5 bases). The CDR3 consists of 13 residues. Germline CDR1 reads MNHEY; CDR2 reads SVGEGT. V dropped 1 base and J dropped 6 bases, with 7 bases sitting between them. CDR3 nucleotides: TGTGCCAGCAGTTACTTGAGCGGCAATGAGCAGTTCTTC. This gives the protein CASSYLSGNEQFF.

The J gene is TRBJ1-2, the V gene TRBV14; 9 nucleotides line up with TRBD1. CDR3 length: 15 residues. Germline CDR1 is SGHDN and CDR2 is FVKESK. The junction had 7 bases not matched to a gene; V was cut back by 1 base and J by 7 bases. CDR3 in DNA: TGTGCCAGCAGCCAAGTTCAACAGGGGGCTAGTGGCTACACCTTC. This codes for CASSQVQQGASGYTF.

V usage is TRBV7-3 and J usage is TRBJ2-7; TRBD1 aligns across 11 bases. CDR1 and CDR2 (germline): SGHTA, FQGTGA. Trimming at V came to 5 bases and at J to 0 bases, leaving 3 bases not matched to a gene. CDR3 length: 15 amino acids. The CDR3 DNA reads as TGTGCCAGCAGCCCGGGGACAGGGGGCTCCTACGAGCAGTACTTC. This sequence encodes CASSPGTGGSYEQYF. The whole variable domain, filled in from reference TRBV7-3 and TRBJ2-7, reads GAGVSQTPSNKVTEKGKYVELRCDPISGHTALYWYRQSLGQGPEFLIYFQGTGAADDSGLPNDRFFAVRPEGSVSTLKIQRTERGDSAVYLCASSPGTGGSYEQYFGPGTRLTVT.

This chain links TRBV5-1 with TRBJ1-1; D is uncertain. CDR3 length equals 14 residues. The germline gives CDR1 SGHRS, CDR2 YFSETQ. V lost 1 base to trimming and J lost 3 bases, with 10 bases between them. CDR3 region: CASSLFRFDTEAFF. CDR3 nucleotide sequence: TGCGCCAGCAGCTTGTTTCGTTTTGACACTGAAGCTTTCTTT.

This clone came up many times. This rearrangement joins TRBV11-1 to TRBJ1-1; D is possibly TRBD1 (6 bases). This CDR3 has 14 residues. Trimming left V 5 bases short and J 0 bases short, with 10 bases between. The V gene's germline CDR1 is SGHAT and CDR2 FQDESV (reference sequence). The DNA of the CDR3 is TGTGCCAGCAGCCGCACAGGGATGAACACTGAAGCTTTCTTT. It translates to CASSRTGMNTEAFF.

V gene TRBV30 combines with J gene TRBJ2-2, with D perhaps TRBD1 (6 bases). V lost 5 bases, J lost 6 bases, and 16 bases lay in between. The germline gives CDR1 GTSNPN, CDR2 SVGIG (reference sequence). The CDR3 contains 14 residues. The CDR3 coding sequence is TGTGCCTGGGCCGGGACACCCGTCCCCGGGGAGCTGTTTTTT. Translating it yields CAWAGTPVPGELFF. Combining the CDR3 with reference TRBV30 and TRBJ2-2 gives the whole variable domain SQTIHQWPATLVQPVGSPLSLECTVEGTSNPNLYWYRQAAGRGLQLLFYSVGIGQISSEVPQNLSASRPQDRQFILSSKKLLLSDSGFYLCAWAGTPVPGELFFGEGSRLTVL.

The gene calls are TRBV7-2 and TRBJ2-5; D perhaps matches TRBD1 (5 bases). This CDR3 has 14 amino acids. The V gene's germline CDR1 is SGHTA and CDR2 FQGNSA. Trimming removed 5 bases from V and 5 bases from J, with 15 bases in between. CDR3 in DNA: TGTGCCAGCAGCCCCTCAACAGGTATCGAGACCCAGTACTTC. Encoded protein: CASSPSTGIETQYF. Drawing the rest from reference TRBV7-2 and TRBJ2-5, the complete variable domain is GAGVSQSPSNKVTEKGKDVELRCDPISGHTALYWYRQSLGQGLEFLIYFQGNSAPDKSGLPSDRFSAERTGGSVSTLTIQRTQQEDSAVYLCASSPSTGIETQYFGPGTRLLVL.

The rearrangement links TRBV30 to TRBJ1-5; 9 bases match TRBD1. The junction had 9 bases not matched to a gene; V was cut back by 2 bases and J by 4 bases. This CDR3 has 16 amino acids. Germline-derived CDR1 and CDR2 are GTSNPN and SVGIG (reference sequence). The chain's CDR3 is CAWSTFGQGRNQPQHF. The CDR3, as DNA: TGTGCCTGGAGTACATTCGGACAGGGGCGAAATCAGCCCCAGCATTTT.

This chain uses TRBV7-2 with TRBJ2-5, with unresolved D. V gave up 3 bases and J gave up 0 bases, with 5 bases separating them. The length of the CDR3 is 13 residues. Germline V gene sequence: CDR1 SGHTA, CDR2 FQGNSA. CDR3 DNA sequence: TGTGCCAGCAGCTTTAGCAACCAAGAGACCCAGTACTTC. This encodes CASSFSNQETQYF.

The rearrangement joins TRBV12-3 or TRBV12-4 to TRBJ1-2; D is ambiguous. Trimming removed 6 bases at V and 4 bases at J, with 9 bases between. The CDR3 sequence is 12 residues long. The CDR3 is CASSSSGYGYTF. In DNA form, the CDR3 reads TGTGCCAGCAGCTCCTCCGGCTATGGCTACACCTTC.

This CDR3 is CASSLAWRRGGTYEQYF. CDR3 sequence (DNA): TGTGCCAGCAGCTTAGCGTGGCGCCGCGGGGGGACCTACGAGCAGTACTTC. The V call is TRBV7-8, the J call TRBJ2-7, with 8 bases matching TRBD2. With V trimmed by 0 bases and J by 2 bases, 9 bases remained unmatched. Germline values: CDR1 SGHVS, CDR2 FQNEAQ. This CDR3 is built from 17 residues.

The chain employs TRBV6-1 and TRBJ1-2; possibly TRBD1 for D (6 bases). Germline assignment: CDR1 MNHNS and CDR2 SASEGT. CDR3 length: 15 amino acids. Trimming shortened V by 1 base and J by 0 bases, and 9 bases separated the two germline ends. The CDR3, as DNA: TGTGCCAGCAGTGAAGGGGGGCTTCCTAACTATGGCTACACCTTC. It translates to CASSEGGLPNYGYTF.

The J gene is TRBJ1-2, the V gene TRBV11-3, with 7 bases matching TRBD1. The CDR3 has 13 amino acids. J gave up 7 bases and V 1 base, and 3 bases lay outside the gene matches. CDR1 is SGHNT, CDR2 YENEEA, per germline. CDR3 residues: CASSLGQGSGYTF. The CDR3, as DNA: TGTGCCAGCAGCTTAGGACAGGGCTCTGGCTACACCTTC.

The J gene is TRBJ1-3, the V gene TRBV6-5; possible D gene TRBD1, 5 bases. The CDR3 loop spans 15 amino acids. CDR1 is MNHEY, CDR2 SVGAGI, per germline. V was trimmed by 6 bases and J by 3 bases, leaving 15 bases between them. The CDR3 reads CASSQVVGGGNTIYF. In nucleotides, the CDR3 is TGTGCCAGCAGCCAAGTCGTGGGGGGTGGAAACACCATATATTTT.